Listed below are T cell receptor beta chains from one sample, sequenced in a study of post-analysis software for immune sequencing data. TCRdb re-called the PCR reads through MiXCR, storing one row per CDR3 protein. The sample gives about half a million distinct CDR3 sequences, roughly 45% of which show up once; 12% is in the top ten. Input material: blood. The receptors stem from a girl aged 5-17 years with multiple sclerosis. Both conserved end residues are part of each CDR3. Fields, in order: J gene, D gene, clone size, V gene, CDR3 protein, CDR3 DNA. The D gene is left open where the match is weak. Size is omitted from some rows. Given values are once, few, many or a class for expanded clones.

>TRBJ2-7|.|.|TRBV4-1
CASSQVGGRGAAYEQYF
TGCGCCAGCAGCCAAGTGGGAGGCAGGGGGGCTGCCTACGAGCAGTACTTC
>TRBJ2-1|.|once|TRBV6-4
CASRQPGQPRSSYNEQFF
TGTGCCAGCAGACAACCGGGACAACCGAGGAGCTCCTACAATGAGCAGTTCTTC
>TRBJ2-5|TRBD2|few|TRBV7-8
CASSLDLAGGVETQYF
TGTGCCAGCAGCCTAGACCTAGCGGGAGGAGTAGAGACCCAGTACTTC
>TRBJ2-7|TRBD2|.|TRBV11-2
CASSSLTAGTSGTYEQYF
TGTGCCAGCAGCTCGCTCACGGCCGGGACTAGCGGGACCTACGAGCAGTACTTC
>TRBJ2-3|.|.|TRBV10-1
CASSEDYWGGTDTQYF
TGCGCCAGCAGTGAGGACTATTGGGGTGGGACAGATACGCAGTATTTT
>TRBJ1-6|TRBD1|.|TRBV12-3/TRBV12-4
CASSWDSRSSPLHF
TGTGCCAGCAGTTGGGACAGCAGGAGTTCACCCCTCCACTTT
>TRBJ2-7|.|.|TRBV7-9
CASSLAWGEDEQYF
TGTGCCAGCAGCTTAGCCTGGGGAGAAGACGAGCAGTACTTC
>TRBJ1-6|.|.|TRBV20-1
CSARLATPNSPLHF
TGCAGTGCTAGATTAGCGACACCCAATTCACCCCTCCACTTT
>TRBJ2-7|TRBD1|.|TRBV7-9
CASSLNTGQGNYEQYF
TGTGCCAGCAGCTTAAACACCGGACAGGGCAACTACGAGCAGTACTTC
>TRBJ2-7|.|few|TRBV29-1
CSVGVNLRPASYEQYF
TGCAGCGTTGGAGTTAATCTCAGGCCTGCCTCCTACGAGCAGTACTTC
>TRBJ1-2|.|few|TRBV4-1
CASSQDRLDLYGYTF
TGCGCCAGCAGCCAAGACCGGTTGGATCTCTATGGCTACACCTTC
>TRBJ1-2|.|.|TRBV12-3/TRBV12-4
CASSSSDSPSSGYTF
TGTGCCAGCAGTTCGTCTGACAGCCCTTCGTCCGGCTACACCTTC
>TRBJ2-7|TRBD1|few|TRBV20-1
CSARGAGGSYEQYF
TGCAGTGCTAGAGGGGCAGGGGGAAGCTACGAGCAGTACTTC
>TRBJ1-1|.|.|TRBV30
CAWSPGHLNTEAFF
TGTGCCTGGTCACCGGGACACCTGAACACTGAAGCTTTCTTT
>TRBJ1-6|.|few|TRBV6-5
CASSFSIGFGSPLHF
TGTGCCAGCAGTTTTAGCATCGGCTTTGGTTCACCCCTCCACTTT
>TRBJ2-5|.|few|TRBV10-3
CAISVRGKETQYF
TGTGCCATCAGTGTTCGAGGAAAAGAGACCCAGTACTTC
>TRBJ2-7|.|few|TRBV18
CASSPSRDTYEQYF
TGTGCCAGCTCACCTTCCCGGGATACCTACGAGCAGTACTTC
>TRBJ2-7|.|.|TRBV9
CARTLGLATSYEQYF
TGTGCCAGGACCCTGGGGCTGGCAACCAGCTACGAGCAGTACTTC
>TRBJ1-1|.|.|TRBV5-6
CASSLGRYTEAFF
TGTGCCAGCAGCTTGGGAAGGTACACTGAAGCTTTCTTT
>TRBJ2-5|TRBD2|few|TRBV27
CASSLSWTSGRAGEQYF
TGTGCCAGCAGTTTATCGTGGACTAGCGGGAGGGCCGGAGAGCAGTACTTC
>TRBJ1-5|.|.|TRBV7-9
CASSPTGSNQPQHF
TGTGCCAGCTCACCAACGGGTAGCAATCAGCCCCAGCATTTT
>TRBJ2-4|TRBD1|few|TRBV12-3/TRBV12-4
CASSPVQGAKNIQYF
TGTGCCAGCAGTCCCGTACAGGGGGCCAAAAACATTCAGTACTTC
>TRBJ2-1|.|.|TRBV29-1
CSVDRGNEQFF
TGCAGCGTTGATCGGGGGAATGAGCAGTTCTTC
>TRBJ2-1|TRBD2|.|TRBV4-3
CASSPSGTSGYNEQFF
TGCGCCAGCAGCCCTTCCGGGACTAGCGGGTACAATGAGCAGTTCTTC
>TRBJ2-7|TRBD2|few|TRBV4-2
CASSRGLAGVFGEQYF
TGTGCCAGCAGCCGGGGACTAGCGGGAGTCTTCGGGGAGCAGTACTTC
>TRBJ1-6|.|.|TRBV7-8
CASSSAGQSPLHF
TGTGCCAGCAGCTCCGCAGGGCAATCACCCCTCCACTTT
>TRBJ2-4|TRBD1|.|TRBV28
CASSQQGAPKNIQYF
TGTGCCAGCAGTCAACAGGGGGCCCCCAAAAACATTCAGTACTTC
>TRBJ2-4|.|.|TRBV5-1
CASSLAETDRRYF
TGCGCCAGCAGCTTGGCCGAGACCGATCGTCGGTACTTC
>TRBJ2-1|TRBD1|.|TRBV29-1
CSVESGTGSNEQFF
TGCAGCGTTGAATCGGGGACAGGGAGCAATGAGCAGTTCTTC
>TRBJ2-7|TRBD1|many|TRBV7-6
CASSPETGSYEQYF
TGTGCCAGCAGCCCAGAGACAGGGTCCTACGAGCAGTACTTC
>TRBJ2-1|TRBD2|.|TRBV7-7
CASSSGGGMAEQFF
TGTGCTAGCAGCAGCGGGGGGGGGATGGCTGAGCAGTTCTTC
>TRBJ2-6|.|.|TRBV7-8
CASSQTGTGANVLTF
TGTGCCAGCAGTCAAACCGGGACAGGGGCCAACGTCCTGACTTTC
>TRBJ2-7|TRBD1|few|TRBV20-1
CSAPSGTGYEQYF
TGCAGTGCTCCCTCCGGGACAGGGTACGAGCAGTACTTC
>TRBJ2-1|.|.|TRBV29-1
CSVEDSGRSRYNEQFF
TGCAGCGTTGAAGACTCGGGGCGGAGTCGATACAATGAGCAGTTCTTC
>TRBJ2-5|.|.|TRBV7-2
CASSWDKSETQYF
TGTGCCAGCAGCTGGGACAAATCGGAGACCCAGTACTTC
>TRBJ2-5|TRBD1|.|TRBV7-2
CASSRQGISGETQYF
TGTGCCAGCAGTCGACAGGGCATTTCGGGAGAGACCCAGTACTTC
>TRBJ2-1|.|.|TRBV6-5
CASSTTRLAEQFF
TGTGCCAGCAGCACCACGCGCCTGGCTGAGCAGTTCTTC
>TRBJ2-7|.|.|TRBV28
CASRTAPFEQYF
TGTGCCAGCAGGACTGCCCCCTTCGAGCAGTACTTC
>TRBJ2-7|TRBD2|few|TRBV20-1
CSASGLAKNYEQYF
TGCAGTGCCTCGGGACTAGCGAAGAACTACGAGCAGTACTTC
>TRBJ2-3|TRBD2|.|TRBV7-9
CASSLVSPSGRTDTQYF
TGTGCCAGCAGCTTAGTGTCGCCTAGCGGGAGGACAGATACGCAGTATTTT
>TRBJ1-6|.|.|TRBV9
CASSVVGLDSPLHF
TGTGCCAGCAGCGTAGTAGGGTTGGATTCACCCCTCCACTTT
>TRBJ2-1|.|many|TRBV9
CASSVEGSGKSSYNEQFF
TGTGCCAGCAGCGTAGAGGGTAGCGGCAAAAGCTCCTACAATGAGCAGTTCTTC
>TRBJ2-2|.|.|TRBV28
CASEGTLGTGELFF
TGTGCCAGCGAGGGGACCCTGGGGACCGGGGAGCTGTTTTTT
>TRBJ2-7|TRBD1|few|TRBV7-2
CASSLGTGLGSYEQYF
TGTGCCAGCAGCTTAGGGACAGGGTTAGGGTCCTACGAGCAGTACTTC
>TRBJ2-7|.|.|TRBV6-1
CASSVEAGRYEQYF
TGTGCCAGCAGTGTTGAGGCTGGAAGATACGAGCAGTACTTC
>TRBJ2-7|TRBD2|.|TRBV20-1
CSASRLLALTYEQYF
TGCAGTGCTAGTCGGTTACTAGCGCTTACCTACGAGCAGTACTTC
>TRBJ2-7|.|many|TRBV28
CASSSGQSYEQYF
TGTGCCAGCAGTTCCGGACAGTCCTACGAGCAGTACTTC
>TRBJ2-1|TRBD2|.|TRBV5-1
CASSEGLASLDEQFF
TGCGCCAGCAGCGAGGGACTAGCGTCTCTCGATGAGCAGTTCTTC
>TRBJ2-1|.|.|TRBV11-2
CASSSSPSHNEQFF
TGTGCCAGCAGCTCTTCCCCTTCACATAATGAGCAGTTCTTC
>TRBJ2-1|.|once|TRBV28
CASTNFAMYEQFF
TGTGCCAGCACCAACTTCGCCATGTATGAGCAGTTCTTC
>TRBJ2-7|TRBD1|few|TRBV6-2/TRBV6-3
CASRAGTDPYYEQYF
TGTGCCAGCCGCGCCGGGACAGACCCCTACTACGAGCAGTACTTC
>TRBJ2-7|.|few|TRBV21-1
CASSKRGTGGSPYEQYF
TGTGCCAGCAGCAAAAGGGGGACAGGGGGTTCCCCCTACGAGCAGTACTTC
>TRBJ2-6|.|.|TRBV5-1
CASSLRSWGTGANVRTF
.
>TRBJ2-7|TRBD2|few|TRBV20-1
CSASGTSGRPHEQYF
TGCAGTGCTAGTGGGACTAGCGGGAGGCCCCACGAGCAGTACTTC
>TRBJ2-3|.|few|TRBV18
CASSPEGHTNTDTQYF
TGTGCCAGCTCACCTGAGGGCCACACTAACACAGATACGCAGTATTTT
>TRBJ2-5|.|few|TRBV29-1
CSVEDLEQGGETQYF
TGCAGCGTTGAAGACCTCGAGCAGGGCGGGGAGACCCAGTACTTC
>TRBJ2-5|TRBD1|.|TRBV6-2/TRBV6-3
CASSIGQAQETQYF
TGTGCCAGCAGTATCGGACAGGCACAAGAGACCCAGTACTTC
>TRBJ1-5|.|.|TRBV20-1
CSVGAQGQWSNQPQHF
TGCAGTGTGGGGGCACAAGGCCAGTGGAGCAATCAGCCCCAGCATTTT